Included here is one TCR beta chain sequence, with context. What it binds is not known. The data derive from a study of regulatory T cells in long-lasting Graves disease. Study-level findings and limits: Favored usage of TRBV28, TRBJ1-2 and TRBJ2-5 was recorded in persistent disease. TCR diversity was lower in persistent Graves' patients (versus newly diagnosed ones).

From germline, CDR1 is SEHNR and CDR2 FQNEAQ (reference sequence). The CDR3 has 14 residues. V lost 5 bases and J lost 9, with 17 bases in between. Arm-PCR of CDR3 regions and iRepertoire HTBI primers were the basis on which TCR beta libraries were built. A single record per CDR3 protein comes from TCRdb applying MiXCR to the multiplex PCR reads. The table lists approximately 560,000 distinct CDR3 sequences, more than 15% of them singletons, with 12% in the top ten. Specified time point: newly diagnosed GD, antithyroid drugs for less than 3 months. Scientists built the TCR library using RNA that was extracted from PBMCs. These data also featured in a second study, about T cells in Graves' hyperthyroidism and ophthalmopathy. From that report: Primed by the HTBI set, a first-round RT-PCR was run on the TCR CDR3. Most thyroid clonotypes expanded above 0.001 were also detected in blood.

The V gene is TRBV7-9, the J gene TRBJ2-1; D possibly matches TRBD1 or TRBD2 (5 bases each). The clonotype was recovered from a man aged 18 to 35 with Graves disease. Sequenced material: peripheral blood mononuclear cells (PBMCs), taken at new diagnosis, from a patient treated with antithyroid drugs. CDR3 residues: CASSPAGTLGEQFF. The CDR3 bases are TGTGCCAGCAGCCCCGCCGGGACCTTAGGTGAGCAGTTCTTC.